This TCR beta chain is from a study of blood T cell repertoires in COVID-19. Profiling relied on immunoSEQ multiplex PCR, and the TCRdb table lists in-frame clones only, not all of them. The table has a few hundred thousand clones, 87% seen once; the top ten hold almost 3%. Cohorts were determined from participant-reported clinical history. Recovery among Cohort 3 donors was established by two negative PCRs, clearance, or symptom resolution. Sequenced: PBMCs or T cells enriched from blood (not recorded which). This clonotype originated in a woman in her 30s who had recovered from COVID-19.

CDR3 sequence: CASSPLTGVGLTNEKLFF. CDR3 nucleotides: TGTGCCAGCTCACCACTGACAGGTGTGGGTCTCACTAATGAAAAACTGTTTTTT. The chain combines TRBV18 with TRBJ1-4, with D possibly being TRBD1 (6 bases). This CDR3 comprises 18 residues. CDR1 KGHSH and CDR2 LQKENI come from the germline V gene. V dropped 1 base and J dropped 2 bases, with 17 bases sitting between them.